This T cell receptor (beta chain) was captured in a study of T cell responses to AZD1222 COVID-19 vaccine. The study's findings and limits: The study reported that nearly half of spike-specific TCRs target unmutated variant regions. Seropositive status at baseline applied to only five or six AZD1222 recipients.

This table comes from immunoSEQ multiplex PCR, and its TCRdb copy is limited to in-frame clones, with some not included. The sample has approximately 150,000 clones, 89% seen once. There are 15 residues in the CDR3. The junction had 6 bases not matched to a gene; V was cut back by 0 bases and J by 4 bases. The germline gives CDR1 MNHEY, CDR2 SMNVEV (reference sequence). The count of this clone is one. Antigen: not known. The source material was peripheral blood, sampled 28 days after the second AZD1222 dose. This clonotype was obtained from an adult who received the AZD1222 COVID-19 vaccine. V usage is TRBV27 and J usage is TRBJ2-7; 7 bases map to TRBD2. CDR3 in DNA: TGTGCCAGCAGTTTATCGGGCGGGAGCTCTTACGAGCAGTACTTC. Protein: CASSLSGGSSYEQYF.